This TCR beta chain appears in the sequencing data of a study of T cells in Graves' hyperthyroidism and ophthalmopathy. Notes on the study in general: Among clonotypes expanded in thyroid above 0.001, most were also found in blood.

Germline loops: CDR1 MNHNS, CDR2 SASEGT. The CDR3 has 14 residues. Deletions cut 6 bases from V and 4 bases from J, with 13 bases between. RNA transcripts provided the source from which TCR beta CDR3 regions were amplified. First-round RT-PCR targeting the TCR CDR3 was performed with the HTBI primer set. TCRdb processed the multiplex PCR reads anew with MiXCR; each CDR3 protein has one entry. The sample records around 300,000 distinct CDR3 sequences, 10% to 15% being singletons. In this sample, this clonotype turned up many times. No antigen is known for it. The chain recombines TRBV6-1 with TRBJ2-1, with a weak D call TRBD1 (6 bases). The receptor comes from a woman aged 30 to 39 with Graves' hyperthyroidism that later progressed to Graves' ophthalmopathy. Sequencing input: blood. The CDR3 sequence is CASSVLGAYNEQFF. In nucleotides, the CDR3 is TGTGCCAGCAGCGTCCTGGGGGCGTACAATGAGCAGTTCTTC.